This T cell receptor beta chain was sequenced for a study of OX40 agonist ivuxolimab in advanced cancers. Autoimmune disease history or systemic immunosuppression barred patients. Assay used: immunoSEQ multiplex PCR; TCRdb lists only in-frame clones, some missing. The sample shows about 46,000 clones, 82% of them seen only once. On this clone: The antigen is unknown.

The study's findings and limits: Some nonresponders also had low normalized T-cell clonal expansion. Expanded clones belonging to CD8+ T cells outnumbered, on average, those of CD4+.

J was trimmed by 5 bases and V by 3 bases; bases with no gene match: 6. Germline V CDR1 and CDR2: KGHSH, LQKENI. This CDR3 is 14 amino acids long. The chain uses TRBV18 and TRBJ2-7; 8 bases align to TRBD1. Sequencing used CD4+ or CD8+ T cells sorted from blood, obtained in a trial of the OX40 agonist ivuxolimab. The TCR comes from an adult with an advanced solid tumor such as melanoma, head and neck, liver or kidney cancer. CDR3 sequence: CASSPGQGGNEQYF. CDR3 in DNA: TGTGCCAGCTCACCTGGACAGGGAGGTAACGAGCAGTACTTC.